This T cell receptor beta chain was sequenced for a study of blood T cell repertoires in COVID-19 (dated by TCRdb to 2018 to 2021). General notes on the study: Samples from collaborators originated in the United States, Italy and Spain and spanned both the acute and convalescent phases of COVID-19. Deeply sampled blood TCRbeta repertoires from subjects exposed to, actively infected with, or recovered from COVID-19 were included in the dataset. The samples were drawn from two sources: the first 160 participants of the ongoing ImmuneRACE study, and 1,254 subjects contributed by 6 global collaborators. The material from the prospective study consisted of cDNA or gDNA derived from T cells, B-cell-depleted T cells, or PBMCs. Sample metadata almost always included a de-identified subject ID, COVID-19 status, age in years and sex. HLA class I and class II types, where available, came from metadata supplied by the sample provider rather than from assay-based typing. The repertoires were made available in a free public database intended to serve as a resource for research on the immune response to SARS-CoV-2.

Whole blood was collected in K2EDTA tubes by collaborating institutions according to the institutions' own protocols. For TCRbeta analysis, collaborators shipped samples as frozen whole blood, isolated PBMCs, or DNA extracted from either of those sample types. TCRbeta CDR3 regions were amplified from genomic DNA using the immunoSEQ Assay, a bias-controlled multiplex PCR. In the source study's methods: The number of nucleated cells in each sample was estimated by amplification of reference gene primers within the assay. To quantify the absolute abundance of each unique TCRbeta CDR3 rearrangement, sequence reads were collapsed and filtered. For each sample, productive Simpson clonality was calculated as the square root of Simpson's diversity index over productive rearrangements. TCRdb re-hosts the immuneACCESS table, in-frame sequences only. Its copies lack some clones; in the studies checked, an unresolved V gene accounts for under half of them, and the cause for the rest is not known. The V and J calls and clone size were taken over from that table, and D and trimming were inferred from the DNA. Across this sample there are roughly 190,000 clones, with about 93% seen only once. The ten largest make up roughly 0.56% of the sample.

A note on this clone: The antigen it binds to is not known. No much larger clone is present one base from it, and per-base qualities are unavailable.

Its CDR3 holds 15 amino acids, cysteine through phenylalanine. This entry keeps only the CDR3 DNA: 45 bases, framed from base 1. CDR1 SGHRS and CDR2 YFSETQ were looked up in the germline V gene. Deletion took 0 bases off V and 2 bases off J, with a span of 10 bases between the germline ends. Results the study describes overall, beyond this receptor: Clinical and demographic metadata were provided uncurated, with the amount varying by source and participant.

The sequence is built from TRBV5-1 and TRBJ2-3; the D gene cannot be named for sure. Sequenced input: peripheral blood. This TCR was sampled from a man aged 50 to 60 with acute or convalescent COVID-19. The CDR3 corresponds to CASSLAAGYTDTQYF. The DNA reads TGCGCCAGCAGCTTGGCCGCAGGCTACACAGATACGCAGTATTTT.